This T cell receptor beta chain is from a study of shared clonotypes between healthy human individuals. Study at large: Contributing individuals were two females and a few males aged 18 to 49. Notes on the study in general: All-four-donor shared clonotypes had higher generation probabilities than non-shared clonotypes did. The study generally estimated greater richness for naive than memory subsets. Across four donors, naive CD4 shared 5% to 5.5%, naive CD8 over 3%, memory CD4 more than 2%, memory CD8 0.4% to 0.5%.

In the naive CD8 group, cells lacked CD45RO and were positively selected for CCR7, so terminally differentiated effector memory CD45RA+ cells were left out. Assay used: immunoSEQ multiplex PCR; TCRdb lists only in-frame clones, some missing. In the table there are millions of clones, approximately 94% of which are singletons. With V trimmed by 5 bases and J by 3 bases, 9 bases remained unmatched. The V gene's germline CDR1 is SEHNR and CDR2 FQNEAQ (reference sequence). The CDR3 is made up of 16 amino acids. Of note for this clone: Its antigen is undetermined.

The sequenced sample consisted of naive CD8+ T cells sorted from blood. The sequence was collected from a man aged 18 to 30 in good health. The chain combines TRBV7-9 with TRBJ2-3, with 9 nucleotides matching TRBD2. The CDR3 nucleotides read TGTGCCAGCAGCCCCCCGCGGCTAGCGGGAACAGATACGCAGTATTTT. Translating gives CASSPPRLAGTDTQYF.